The sequence of this T cell receptor beta chain was determined in a study of tumor-infiltrating lymphocytes in primary liver carcinoma (dated by TCRdb to 2016 to 2017). Background for the entire study: Hepatocellular carcinoma (four) or combined HCC and intrahepatic cholangiocarcinoma (one) was present in the five patients, who were three men and two women aged 30 to 69 years. Reproducibility between technical replicate repertoires was high, with correlation coefficients above 0.95 and mean shared-clone rates roughly 0.91. A total of 35 specimens from 5 patients, comprising approximately 25 tumor regions, 5 adjacent noncancerous liver tissues and 5 peripheral blood samples, were covered by TCRbeta repertoire sequencing. To link TCRbeta repertoire diversity to the local molecular phenotype, the 25 or so tumor region samples were profiled with Agilent mRNA microarrays. The five patients had tumors of stage T1-T3 N0M0, with maximum diameters ranging from 4.2 to 10 cm. For each liver tumor, the study sampled five regions along with adjacent normal tissue and blood, and applied TCRbeta repertoire sequencing, expression microarrays and whole-exome sequencing. Each sample produced roughly 3.5 to 8 million productive TCRbeta reads, and read depth showed no significant difference between tissue types. What the work shows at the level of the full study, not this receptor alone: Only roughly 7-24% of top clones appeared in all five regions of a tumor, which suggests that tumor-infiltrating T cells are spatially heterogeneous. Only the TCR beta chain was sequenced, so true repertoire diversity is likely underestimated because unpaired alpha chains were not captured. With just a few patients in the study, the authors point out that the findings should be validated in a larger study. Comparison of CD4+ and CD8+ T cell repertoires was precluded by the use of bulk unsorted samples. A significantly larger repertoire fraction was made up by the top 250 clones in tumors than in blood (p = 0.039). Repertoire overlap was found to be higher between tumor regions (mean around 35%) than between tumor-adjacent (roughly 17%) or tumor-blood (about 14%) pairs, consistent with antigen-driven expansion.

A few counts support this clonotype. No cognate antigen has been identified for it. No per-base quality is available; no much larger clone lies one base away. Without any cell sorting, total RNA and DNA were extracted together from about 20-30 mg of bulk tissue using the AllPrep DNA/RNA mini kit. Between late 2015 and early 2016, 5 or 6 patients in China with histopathologically diagnosed primary liver carcinoma had their tumors surgically resected. At the time of sampling, the patients had chronic HBV infection and had not received any treatment. Five spatially separated regions were sampled per tumor: superior, inferior, left-lateral and right-lateral poles, plus the tumor centre. According to histology, viable tumor cells made up more than 85% of every tumor sample. Each fresh piece of tumor and adjacent tissue was cut in two, with one half stored in RNAlater at -80 degrees C and the other half sent for histology.

A constant-region primer and ProtoScript II reverse transcriptase were used to reverse-transcribe TCRbeta-specific cDNA from 500 ng total RNA. Construction of the TCRbeta libraries relied on three nested rounds of multiplex PCR, following a slightly modified ARM-PCR procedure. Sample barcodes and Illumina adapters were added in a final 25-cycle PCR using Deep VentR polymerase. Amplicons of 200-500 bp were gel-purified with a QIAquick gel extraction kit before sequencing. The TCRbeta amplicons were sequenced with 250-bp paired-end reads on an Illumina HiSeq 2500. From the authors' description of their analysis: Reads were quality-trimmed with Trimmomatic v0.33, and paired reads were merged with FLASH v1.2.11 to recover full CDR3 sequences. V, D and J germline segments were assigned to the rearranged TCRbeta sequences using MiGEC v1.2.1b. Clonotype statistics and Shannon-Wiener diversity indices were calculated with VDJtools v1.0.0. Except for diversity analysis, only each sample's 250 most abundant clonotypes were used in subsequent analyses to reduce sampling bias. The raw public data were reprocessed by TCRdb itself: fastp quality trimming at Q25, MiXCR clonotype calling, in-frame beta chains only. Entries that share a CDR3 protein sequence are merged under the most common genes and DNA. The V and J calls were determined by TCRdb, not by the authors. This sample comprises about 97,000 distinct CDR3 sequences, approximately 70% of them detected only once. Approximately 12% of the sample rests with the top ten.

The receptor was isolated from a woman in her sixties or seventies with primary liver carcinoma and hepatitis B virus infection. Input material: liver tumor tissue from sampling region 2. The cell subset or site label corresponds to: tumor region T2, inferior pole.

The CDR3 sequence is CASSLGDSSGANVLTF. The DNA sequence reads TGCGCCAGCAGCTTGGGGGACTCCTCTGGGGCCAACGTCCTGACTTTC. Recombination joined TRBV5-1 with TRBJ2-6; the D gene is perhaps TRBD2, on 6 matching bases. The junction carries 7 bases between V and J, which are trimmed by 0 bases and 0 bases respectively. The CDR3 starts with the cysteine, ends with the phenylalanine, and has 16 residues. The DNA shown is the 48-base CDR3, in frame from base 1. According to the germline V gene, CDR1 reads SGHRS and CDR2 reads YFSETQ.